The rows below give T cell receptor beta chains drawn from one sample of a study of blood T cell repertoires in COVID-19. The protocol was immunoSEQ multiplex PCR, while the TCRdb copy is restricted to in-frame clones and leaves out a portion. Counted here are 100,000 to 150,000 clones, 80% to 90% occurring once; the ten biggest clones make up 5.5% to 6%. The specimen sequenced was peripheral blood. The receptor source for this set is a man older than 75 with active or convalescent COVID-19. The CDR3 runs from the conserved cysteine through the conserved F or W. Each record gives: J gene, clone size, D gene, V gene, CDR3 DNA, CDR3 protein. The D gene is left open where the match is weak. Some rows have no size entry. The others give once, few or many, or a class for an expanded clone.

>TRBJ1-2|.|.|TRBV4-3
TGCGCCAGCAGCCAGGGGGCAGGCTATGGCTACACCTTC
CASSQGAGYGYTF
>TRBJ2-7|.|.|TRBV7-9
TGTGCCAGCAGCTTTTCCGGGGACTACGAGCAGTACTTC
CASSFSGDYEQYF
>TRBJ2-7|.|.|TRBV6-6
TGTGCCAGCAGTTACACAGGCCGCGAGCAGTACTTC
CASSYTGREQYF
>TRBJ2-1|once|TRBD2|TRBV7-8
TGTGCCAGCAGCTTAGTAGCGGGGGCCTACAATGAGCAGTTCTTC
CASSLVAGAYNEQFF
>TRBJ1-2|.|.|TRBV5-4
TGTGCCAGCAGCTTGGGTACCCGAGAGACAGTGAACTATGGCTACACCTTC
CASSLGTRETVNYGYTF
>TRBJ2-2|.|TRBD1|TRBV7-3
TGTGCCAGCAGGTCCGGGACAGGGACGGACGGGGAGCTGTTTTTT
CASRSGTGTDGELFF
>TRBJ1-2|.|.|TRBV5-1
TGCGCCAGCAGCCCCTTTATCACAAATGGCTACACCTTC
CASSPFITNGYTF
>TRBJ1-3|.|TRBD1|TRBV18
TGTGCCAGCTCACCATCCCGGGGACAGGCCAACCCCTCTGGAAACACCATATATTTT
CASSPSRGQANPSGNTIYF
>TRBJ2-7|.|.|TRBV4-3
TGCGCCAGCAGCCAAGTTAGGGGATACGAGCAGTACTTC
CASSQVRGYEQYF
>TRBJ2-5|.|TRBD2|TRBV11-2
TGTGCCAGCAGCTGGACTAGCGGGGAGGAGACCCAGTACTTC
CASSWTSGEETQYF
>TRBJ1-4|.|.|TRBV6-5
TGTGCCAGCACAGGCAGGGCCAACGAAAAACTGTTTTTT
CASTGRANEKLFF
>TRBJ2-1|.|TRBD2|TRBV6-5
TGTGCCAGCAGAGCCGGCGGGGGACATGAGCAGTTCTTC
CASRAGGGHEQFF